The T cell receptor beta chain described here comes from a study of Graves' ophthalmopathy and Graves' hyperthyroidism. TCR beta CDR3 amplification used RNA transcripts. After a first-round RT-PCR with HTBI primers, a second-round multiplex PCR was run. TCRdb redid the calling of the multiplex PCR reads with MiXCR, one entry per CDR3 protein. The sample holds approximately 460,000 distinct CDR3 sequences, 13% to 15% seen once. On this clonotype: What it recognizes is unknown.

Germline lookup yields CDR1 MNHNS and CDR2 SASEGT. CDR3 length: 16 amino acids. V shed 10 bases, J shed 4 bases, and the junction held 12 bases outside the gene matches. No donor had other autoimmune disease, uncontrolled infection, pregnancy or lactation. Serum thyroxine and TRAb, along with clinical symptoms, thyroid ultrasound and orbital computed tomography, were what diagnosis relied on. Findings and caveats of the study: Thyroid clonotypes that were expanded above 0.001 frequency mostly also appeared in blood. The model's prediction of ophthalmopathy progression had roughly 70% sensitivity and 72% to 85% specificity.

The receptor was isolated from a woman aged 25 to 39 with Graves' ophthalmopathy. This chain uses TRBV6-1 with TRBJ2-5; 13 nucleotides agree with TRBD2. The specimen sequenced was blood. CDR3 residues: CATRTSGGAWRETQYF. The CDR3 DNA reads TGTGCCACCCGAACTAGCGGGGGGGCCTGGAGAGAGACCCAGTACTTC.